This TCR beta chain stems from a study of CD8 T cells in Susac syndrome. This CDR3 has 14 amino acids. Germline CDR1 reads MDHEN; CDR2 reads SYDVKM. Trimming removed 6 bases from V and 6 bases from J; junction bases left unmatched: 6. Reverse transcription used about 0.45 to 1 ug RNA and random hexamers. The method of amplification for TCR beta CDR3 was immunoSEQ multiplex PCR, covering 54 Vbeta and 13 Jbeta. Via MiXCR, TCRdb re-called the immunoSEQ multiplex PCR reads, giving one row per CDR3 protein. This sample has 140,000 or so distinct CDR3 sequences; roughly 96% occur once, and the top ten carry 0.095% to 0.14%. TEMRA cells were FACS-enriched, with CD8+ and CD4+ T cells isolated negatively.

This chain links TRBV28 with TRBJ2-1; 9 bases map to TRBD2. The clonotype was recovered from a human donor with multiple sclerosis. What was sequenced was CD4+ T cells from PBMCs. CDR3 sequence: CASRGLATVNEQFF. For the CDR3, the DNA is TGTGCCAGCAGGGGACTAGCCACGGTCAATGAGCAGTTCTTC.